This T cell receptor beta chain appears in the sequencing data of a study of T cells after yellow fever vaccination. General study results and limits: A small proportion of clonotypes was detected in both the CD4 and CD8 compartments. Reappearance after the booster was seen for most primary-vaccination clones, at roughly 96% CD4 and around 90% CD8.

The CDR3 sequence is 14 residues long. Germline CDR1 is DFQATT and CDR2 is SNEGSKA (reference sequence). The V gene lost 5 bases and the J gene lost 2 bases, with 14 bases spanning the gap. TCRdb recomputed calls from the 5' RACE reads with MiXCR, one row per CDR3 protein. The repertoire holds a few hundred thousand distinct CDR3 sequences, over 3.5% seen once, with around 25% in the top ten. This clonotype was observed many times. Its antigen is unknown. Sequenced material: PBMCs, taken 5 days after the yellow fever booster vaccination. The rearrangement uses TRBV20-1 and TRBJ2-3; D is ambiguous. The sequence was collected from a man younger than 30 who received the YFV17D yellow fever vaccine. The CDR3 reads CSARVSSNTDTQYF. As DNA, the CDR3 is TGCAGTGCTCGGGTCTCGTCTAACACAGATACGCAGTATTTT.